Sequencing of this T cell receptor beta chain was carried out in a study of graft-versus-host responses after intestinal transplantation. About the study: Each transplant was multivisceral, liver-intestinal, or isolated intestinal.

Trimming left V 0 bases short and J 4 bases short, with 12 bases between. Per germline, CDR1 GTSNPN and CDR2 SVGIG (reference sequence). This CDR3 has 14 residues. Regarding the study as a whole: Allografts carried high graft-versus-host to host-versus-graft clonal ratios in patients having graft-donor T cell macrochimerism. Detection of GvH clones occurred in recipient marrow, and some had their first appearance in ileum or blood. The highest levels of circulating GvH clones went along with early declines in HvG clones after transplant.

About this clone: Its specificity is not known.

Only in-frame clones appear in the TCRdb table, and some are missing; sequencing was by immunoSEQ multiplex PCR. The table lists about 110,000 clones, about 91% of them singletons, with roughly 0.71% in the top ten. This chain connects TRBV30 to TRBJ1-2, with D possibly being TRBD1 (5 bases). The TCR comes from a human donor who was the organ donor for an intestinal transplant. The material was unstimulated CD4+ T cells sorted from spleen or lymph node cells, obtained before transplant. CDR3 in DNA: TGTGCCTGGAGTGTGGACAATTGGCCCTATGGCTACACCTTC. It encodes CAWSVDNWPYGYTF. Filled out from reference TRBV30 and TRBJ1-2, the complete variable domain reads SQTIHQWPATLVQPVGSPLSLECTVEGTSNPNLYWYRQAAGRGLQLLFYSVGIGQISSEVPQNLSASRPQDRQFILSSKKLLLSDSGFYLCAWSVDNWPYGYTFGSGTRLTVV.